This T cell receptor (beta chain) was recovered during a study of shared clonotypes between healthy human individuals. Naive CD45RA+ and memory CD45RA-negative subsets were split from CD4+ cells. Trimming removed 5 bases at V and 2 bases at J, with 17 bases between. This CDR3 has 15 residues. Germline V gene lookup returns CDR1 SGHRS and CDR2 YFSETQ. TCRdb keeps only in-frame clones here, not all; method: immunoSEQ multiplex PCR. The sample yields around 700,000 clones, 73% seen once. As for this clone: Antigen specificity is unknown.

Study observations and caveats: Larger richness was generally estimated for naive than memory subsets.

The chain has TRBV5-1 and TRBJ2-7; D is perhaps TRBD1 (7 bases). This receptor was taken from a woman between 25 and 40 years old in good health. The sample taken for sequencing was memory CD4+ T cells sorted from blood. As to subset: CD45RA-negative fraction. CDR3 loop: CASRRDSEFPYEQYF. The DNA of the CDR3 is TGCGCCAGCAGGCGGGACAGCGAATTCCCCTACGAGCAGTACTTC.